A single sample is the source of the 18 T cell receptor beta chains below, sequenced in a study of blood T cell repertoires in COVID-19. Repertoires were generated with immunoSEQ multiplex PCR, while TCRdb's copy carries only in-frame clones and drops some. The table has about 220,000 clones, 75% to 85% seen once; the top ten hold 5.2%. Sequenced material: peripheral blood. Every receptor here comes from a woman aged 70-85 years with COVID-19, enrolled during active disease.

The chain carries TRBV19 and TRBJ1-2; TRBD1 might be the D (6 bases). Trimming took off 3 bases at V and 2 bases at J, with 13 bases between the two ends. The length of the CDR3 is 15 residues. CDR1 is LNHDA, CDR2 SQIVND, per germline (reference sequence). This chain's CDR3 is CASSIAGVGNYGYTF. The CDR3 coding sequence is TGTGCCAGTAGTATCGCAGGGGTCGGGAACTATGGCTACACCTTC.

The V and J genes are TRBV19 and TRBJ1-5; D is possibly TRBD1 (6 bases). Trimming took off 8 bases at V and 4 bases at J, with 15 bases between the two ends. The CDR3 runs 14 residues. Germline CDR1 and CDR2: LNHDA and SQIVND (reference sequence). The CDR3 region is CASYPRGSNQPQHF. The CDR3 DNA reads as TGTGCCAGTTATCCCAGGGGCTCTAATCAGCCCCAGCATTTT.

The V gene is TRBV7-9, the J gene TRBJ2-1, with TRBD2 identical over 12 bases. Germline values: CDR1 SEHNR, CDR2 FQNEAQ (reference sequence). The V segment lost 1 base and the J segment 7 bases; nucleotides outside the gene matches: 2. The CDR3 length is 15 residues. The CDR3 here is CASSLGTSGRNEQFF. The DNA for the CDR3 is TGTGCCAGCAGCTTAGGAACTAGCGGGAGGAATGAGCAGTTCTTC.

The gene calls are TRBV13 and TRBJ1-1; tentatively, D is TRBD1 (5 bases). CDR3 length equals 13 residues. Per germline, CDR1 PRHDT and CDR2 FYEKMQ (reference sequence). V was pared by 4 bases and J by 6 bases, with 12 bases between. In nucleotides, the CDR3 is TGTGCCAGCAGCTCGTACCAGGGCTCTGAAGCTTTCTTT. Protein product: CASSSYQGSEAFF.

V usage is TRBV6-4 and J usage is TRBJ2-5; 7 positions match TRBD2. V was clipped by 7 bases and J by 5 bases; unmatched bases: 7. Per the germline V gene, CDR1 is MRHNA and CDR2 is SNTAGT. The CDR3 is made up of 13 amino acids. The chain's CDR3 is CASKGRGTETQYF. The CDR3 DNA reads as TGTGCCAGCAAGGGGCGGGGGACGGAGACCCAGTACTTC.

This clone was counted between two and nine times. V is TRBV6-5 and J is TRBJ2-7; tentatively, D is TRBD1 (5 bases). CDR3 length equals 13 residues. Trimming pared 6 bases from V and 0 bases from J, leaving 9 bases between. Germline V gives CDR1 MNHEY, CDR2 SVGAGI. The CDR3 reads CASRRDSSYEQYF. The CDR3 coding sequence is TGTGCCAGCAGGCGAGACAGCTCCTACGAGCAGTACTTC.

V is TRBV3-1 (or the pseudogene TRBV3-2) and J is TRBJ1-5, with 8 bases fitting TRBD1. Germline lookup yields CDR1 LGHDT and CDR2 YNNKEL (reference sequence). J lost 4 bases, V lost 4 bases, and 6 bases had no gene match. CDR3 size: 15 residues. The CDR3 DNA reads TGTGCCAGCAGCCGCCGGACAGGGCTGAATCAGCCCCAGCATTTT. As protein: CASSRRTGLNQPQHF.

This chain connects TRBV27 to TRBJ2-1; maybe TRBD2 (5 bases). V gave up 0 bases and J gave up 10 bases, with 22 bases separating them. From germline, CDR1 is MNHEY and CDR2 SMNVEV (reference sequence). This CDR3 has 17 residues. CDR3 sequence: CASSLSTVSRAPREQFF. CDR3 DNA sequence: TGTGCCAGCAGTTTATCCACAGTGTCGAGGGCCCCGCGCGAGCAGTTCTTC.

The rearrangement joins TRBV4-3 to TRBJ2-3; 8 bases line up with TRBD1. V lost 4 bases to trimming and J lost 4 bases; unmatched junction nucleotides: 25. The CDR3 length is 21 residues. Per the germline V gene, CDR1 is LGHNA and CDR2 is YSLEER. CDR3 region: CASSRGPAGGVSGGRSDTQYF. The CDR3 DNA sequence: TGCGCCAGCAGCCGCGGCCCCGCAGGGGGCGTGAGTGGGGGAAGGTCAGATACGCAGTATTTT.

The rearrangement uses TRBV7-9 and TRBJ2-3, with 12 positions matching TRBD2. The CDR3 is 16 residues long. V trimming: 5 bases; J trimming: 5 bases; junction bases outside the gene matches: 8. The germline V gene has CDR1 SEHNR and CDR2 FQNEAQ (reference sequence). Here the CDR3 reads CASSPTSGRGGDTQYF. The CDR3 DNA sequence: TGTGCCAGCAGCCCGACTAGCGGGAGAGGGGGAGATACGCAGTATTTT. Looking up the rest from reference TRBV7-9 and TRBJ2-3 gives the full variable domain: DTGVSQNPRHKITKRGQNVTFRCDPISEHNRLYWYRQTLGQGPEFLTYFQNEAQLEKSRLLSDRFSAERPKGSFSTLEIQRTEQGDSAMYLCASSPTSGRGGDTQYFGPGTRLTVL.

The chain combines TRBV6-5 with TRBJ1-2; the match to TRBD1 covers 7 bases. CDR3 length equals 15 residues. V lost 4 bases, J lost 1 base, and 6 bases stayed unmatched. Germline values: CDR1 MNHEY, CDR2 SVGAGI. The CDR3 nucleotides are TGTGCCAGCAGTTTAGGACAGGAGCGTAACTATGGCTACACCTTC. Translation gives CASSLGQERNYGYTF.

The rearrangement links TRBV18 to TRBJ2-3, with D possibly being TRBD2 (6 bases). CDR1 is KGHSH, CDR2 LQKENI, per germline. V was trimmed by 3 bases and J by 0 bases, leaving 10 bases between them. This CDR3 contains 15 residues. CDR3 bases: TGTGCCAGCTCACCCATAGCGGCTAGCACAGATACGCAGTATTTT. Its protein is CASSPIAASTDTQYF.

This chain uses TRBV7-3 with TRBJ1-2; 10 bases map to TRBD1. The CDR3 is 14 residues long. Per the germline V gene, CDR1 is SGHTA and CDR2 is FQGTGA. Unmatched junction bases numbered 3, after V lost 0 bases and J lost 8 bases. CDR3 coding DNA: TGTGCCAGCAGCTTAACCCCGGGACAGGGGGGCTACACCTTC. This gives the protein CASSLTPGQGGYTF.

The V and J genes are TRBV18 and TRBJ2-1, with D tentatively TRBD1 (5 bases). The CDR3 contains 15 residues. Trimming pared 3 bases from V and 4 bases from J, leaving 13 bases between. Germline values: CDR1 KGHSH, CDR2 LQKENI. As DNA, the CDR3 is TGTGCCAGCTCACCGGACCAGGGTTCGTACAATGAGCAGTTCTTC. Encoded protein: CASSPDQGSYNEQFF.

The J gene is TRBJ2-7, the V gene TRBV5-1; 8 positions agree with TRBD1. V was pared by 4 bases and J by 0 bases, with 9 bases of the junction left unmatched. This CDR3 has 16 residues. Germline values: CDR1 SGHRS, CDR2 YFSETQ. The CDR3 is CASSTSGGGRSYEQYF. CDR3 in DNA: TGCGCCAGCAGCACTTCAGGGGGCGGACGCTCCTACGAGCAGTACTTC.

The chain couples TRBV28 to TRBJ1-1, with D unresolved. The CDR3 has 16 residues. V lost 1 base and J 1 base, leaving 13 bases between the germline ends. Germline assignment: CDR1 MDHEN and CDR2 SYDVKM. The CDR3 sequence: CASSLFGQVKNTEAFF. For the CDR3, the DNA is TGTGCCAGCAGTTTATTTGGCCAGGTGAAGAACACTGAAGCTTTCTTT.

The rearrangement uses TRBV9 and TRBJ2-6, with 7 nucleotides matching TRBD2. CDR1 is SGDLS, CDR2 YYNGEE, per germline. V shed 0 bases and J 0 bases; nucleotides not matched to a gene: 3. The CDR3 consists of 17 residues. Written as DNA, the CDR3 is TGTGCCAGCAGCGTAGGGGGAGGGGTCTCTGGGGCCAACGTCCTGACTTTC. This gives the protein CASSVGGGVSGANVLTF.

This chain links TRBV2 with TRBJ2-7, with 16 bases lining up with TRBD2. There are 17 residues in the CDR3. The ends lost 7 bases at V and 4 bases at J; junction bases unmatched: 10. The germline CDR1 and CDR2 sequences are SNHLY and FYNNEI. The CDR3 DNA reads TGTGCCAGCAATGGTCGGGGACTAGCGGGAGGGACTTACGAGCAGTACTTC. It encodes CASNGRGLAGGTYEQYF.